One sample yielded the 17 T cell receptor beta chains listed below, sequenced in a study of shared clonotypes between healthy human individuals. TCRdb keeps only in-frame clones here, not all; method: immunoSEQ multiplex PCR. The sample consists of roughly 1 million clones, around 76% of them appearing once. Sequenced sample: memory CD4+ T cells sorted from blood. Subset of the sample: CD45RA-negative fraction. Source of these receptors: a man between 18 and 29 years old in good health.

Here the CDR3 DNA reads TGTGCCAGCAAACTCAATGAGCAGTTCTTC. Protein: CASKLNEQFF. The J gene is TRBJ2-1, the V gene TRBV2; D call uncertain. Germline V gives CDR1 SNHLY, CDR2 FYNNEI. V was cut by 7 bases and J by 6 bases, with 4 bases left in between. The CDR3 has 10 residues.

The rearrangement joins TRBV5-5 to TRBJ2-5; 10 bases agree with TRBD2. The CDR3 has 15 residues. Germline trimming cut 3 bases from V and 5 bases from J; bases unmatched to any gene: 7. The germline gives CDR1 SGHKS, CDR2 YYEKEE (reference sequence). CDR3 in amino acids: CASSSSGSRVETQYF. CDR3 nucleotides: TGTGCCAGCAGCTCTAGCGGGAGCAGAGTGGAGACCCAGTACTTC.

The chain carries TRBV7-2 and TRBJ2-1; 9 bases line up with TRBD2. The ends lost 4 bases at V and 9 bases at J; junction bases unmatched: 7. CDR1 and CDR2 (germline): SGHTA, FQGNSA. This CDR3 has 14 amino acids. CDR3 nucleotide sequence: TGTGCCAGCAGCTCATTAGCGGGAGAGGTTGAGCAGTTCTTC. Amino acids: CASSSLAGEVEQFF.

This clone has a handful of counts. The rearrangement uses TRBV19 and TRBJ2-1; TRBD1 matches 8 bases. Trimming removed 5 bases from V and 10 bases from J; junction bases left unmatched: 4. Per the germline V gene, CDR1 is LNHDA and CDR2 is SQIVND (reference sequence). The CDR3 is made up of 12 amino acids. The DNA for the CDR3 is TGTGCCAGTAGTCCCGACAGGGGAGAGCAGTTCTTC. Residues: CASSPDRGEQFF.

The J gene is TRBJ2-5, the V gene TRBV7-6; 9 bases map to TRBD1. Matching the DNA end better, TRBJ2-7 makes the J call doubtful. This CDR3 contains 15 residues. Germline CDR1 and CDR2: SGHVS and FNYEAQ. The CDR3 sequence is CASSLGTGEIYEQYF. CDR3 DNA: TGTGCCAGCAGCTTAGGGACAGGGGAAATCTACGAGCAGTACTTC.

The V gene is TRBV10-3, the J gene TRBJ2-5, with 8 bases identical to TRBD2. The CDR3 length is 14 residues. Unmatched junction bases numbered 5, after V lost 3 bases and J lost 5 bases. CDR1 and CDR2 from the germline V gene are ENHRY and SYGVKD. CDR3 region: CAISDGGAFETQYF. Written as DNA, the CDR3 is TGTGCCATCAGTGACGGGGGGGCCTTTGAGACCCAGTACTTC.

Comment on this clone: Different DNA sequences within this sample yield the same CDR3. V is TRBV5-1 and J is TRBJ2-7; D not resolved. Germline CDR1 reads SGHRS; CDR2 reads YFSETQ. This CDR3 has 14 amino acids. V was shortened by 0 bases and J by 0 bases, with 7 bases between the two germline ends. The CDR3 spells CASSLGSSSYEQYF. The CDR3 DNA reads as TGCGCCAGCAGCTTGGGTTCGAGCTCCTACGAGCAGTACTTC.

The CDR3 DNA reads TGTGCCAGCAGTGAAATGGGCTTTCCCACGCAGTATTTT. It encodes CASSEMGFPTQYF. The chain is built from TRBV2 and TRBJ2-3, with D uncertain. With 2 bases removed from V and 9 bases from J, the gap between germline ends came to 12 bases. The CDR3 is 13 residues long. CDR1 SNHLY and CDR2 FYNNEI come from the germline V gene.

The V gene is TRBV7-5, the J gene TRBJ2-4; the table calls TRBD1, which could not be checked here. TRBV7-5 represents a pseudogene. The CDR3 is 13 amino acids. The CDR3 coding sequence is TGTGCCAGAAGTTCAGGGGGGTTGCACATTCAGTACTTC. It specifies CARSSGGLHIQYF.

This rearrangement joins TRBV7-9 to TRBJ1-1; D may be TRBD1 (6 bases). The germline V and J ends were trimmed by 4 bases and 11 bases, with 14 bases remaining between them. CDR1 and CDR2 from the germline V gene are SEHNR and FQNEAQ (reference sequence). The length of the CDR3 is 12 residues. CDR3 protein: CASSSTGMGAFF. The CDR3 DNA reads as TGTGCCAGCAGCTCCACAGGGATGGGGGCTTTCTTT.

The chain links TRBV7-9 to TRBJ1-1; 9 nucleotides line up with TRBD1. In germline, CDR1 is SEHNR, CDR2 FQNEAQ (reference sequence). The length of the CDR3 is 16 residues. V shed 8 bases, J shed 0 bases, and the junction held 10 bases outside the gene matches. In nucleotides, the CDR3 is TGTGCCAGCGATACTGGGACAGGGCCTTTGAACACTGAAGCTTTCTTT. Its protein is CASDTGTGPLNTEAFF.

The rearrangement links TRBV30 to TRBJ1-3, with D possibly being TRBD1 (6 bases). The CDR3 is 13 amino acids. Per the germline V gene, CDR1 is GTSNPN and CDR2 is SVGIG (reference sequence). In nucleotides, the CDR3 is TGTGCTCGGACAGAGAGCTCTGGAAACACCATATATTTT. Protein product: CARTESSGNTIYF.

The V call is TRBV2, the J call TRBJ1-6; 10 bases match TRBD1. Germline trimming cut 2 bases from V and 2 bases from J; bases unmatched to any gene: 18. Germline CDR1 SNHLY, CDR2 FYNNEI. The CDR3 totals 22 residues. CDR3 sequence reads: CASSERSVLGQTGGAYNSPLHF. CDR3 coding DNA: TGTGCCAGCAGTGAACGCTCGGTTTTGGGCCAGACAGGGGGCGCCTATAATTCACCCCTCCACTTT. Combining the CDR3 with reference TRBV2 and TRBJ1-6 gives the whole variable domain EPEVTQTPSHQVTQMGQEVILRCVPISNHLYFYWYRQILGQKVEFLVSFYNNEISEKSEIFDDQFSVERPDGSNFTLKIRSTKLEDSAMYFCASSERSVLGQTGGAYNSPLHFGNGTRLTVT.

V usage is TRBV6-5 and J usage is TRBJ2-7; TRBD2 is a possible D gene (7 bases). Germline CDR1 reads MNHEY; CDR2 reads SVGAGI. This CDR3 region has 15 residues. Trimming took 4 bases from V and 3 from J, leaving 16 bases between them. CDR3 sequence: CASSLGGLRVYEQYF. The CDR3 DNA sequence: TGTGCCAGCAGTTTAGGGGGACTACGGGTCTACGAGCAGTACTTC.

The V and J genes are TRBV7-9 and TRBJ2-7, with D perhaps TRBD2 (6 bases). Germline CDR1 SEHNR, CDR2 FQNEAQ (reference sequence). The CDR3 sequence is 15 residues long. V was shortened by 4 bases and J by 4 bases, with 17 bases between the two germline ends. In DNA form, the CDR3 reads TGTGCCAGCAGCTCGACCGGGACTTCTCTTTACGAGCAGTACTTC. Its translation: CASSSTGTSLYEQYF.

The chain carries TRBV11-2 and TRBJ2-7, with D possibly being TRBD2 (6 bases). Trimming shortened V by 5 bases and J by 6 bases, and 20 bases separated the two germline ends. The CDR3 loop spans 15 amino acids. Germline V gene data show CDR1 as SGHAT and CDR2 as FQNNGV. The chain's CDR3 is CASSPPPGVPSEQYF. CDR3 sequence (DNA): TGTGCCAGCAGCCCCCCCCCGGGGGTGCCTAGCGAGCAGTACTTC.

This clone was detected once. The chain couples TRBV11-2 to TRBJ1-2; 8 bases map to TRBD1. This CDR3 has 14 amino acids. Germline V gene lookup returns CDR1 SGHAT and CDR2 FQNNGV. The V and J ends lost 1 base and 6 bases, in that order; junction bases with no gene match: 4. The CDR3 sequence is CASSLGRTGNGYTF. CDR3 sequence (DNA): TGTGCCAGCAGCTTAGGTCGGACAGGGAATGGCTACACCTTC.